This T cell receptor (beta chain) was identified in a study of shared clonotypes between healthy human individuals. Study-wide context: Two women and a few men aged 18 to 49 served as donors.

Donors were Caucasian adults residing in Nashville, Tennessee, USA. About 90 million PBMCs supplied genomic DNA for unsorted samples. Libraries were prepared by immunoSEQ multiplex PCR; TCRdb keeps only in-frame clonotypes and omits some of them. The table lists 530,000 or so clones, 75% to 80% of them singletons. Unmatched junction bases numbered 5, after V lost 2 bases and J lost 8 bases. Germline CDR1 is MGHDK and CDR2 is SYGVNS. This CDR3 is built from 13 residues. Sequencing input: PBMCs. The V call is TRBV25-1, the J call TRBJ1-2, with 7 bases aligning to TRBD1. This clonotype originated in a woman in her forties in good health. Some clones in this sample may be carry-over from other donors' samples. CDR3 region: CASSETGVGGYTF. The CDR3 DNA is TGTGCCAGCAGTGAAACAGGGGTAGGGGGCTACACCTTC.